This T cell receptor (beta chain) was identified during a study of OX40 agonist ivuxolimab in advanced cancers. Study-level background: At doses from 0.01 to 10 mg/kg, patients were given intravenous ivuxolimab every 2 weeks.

V was clipped by 7 bases and J by 4 bases, with 13 bases between them. CDR3 length: 13 amino acids. Germline V CDR1 and CDR2: MNHEY, SMNVEV (reference sequence). The table came from immunoSEQ multiplex PCR; TCRdb's copy has only in-frame clones and leaves some out. This sample has roughly 70,000 clones, with 85% found just once. V is TRBV27 and J is TRBJ1-1, with D possibly matching TRBD1 (5 bases). The receptor's source is an adult with an advanced solid tumor such as melanoma, head and neck, liver or kidney cancer. The input for sequencing was CD4+ or CD8+ T cells sorted from blood, taken in a trial of the OX40 agonist ivuxolimab. In DNA form, the CDR3 reads TGTGCCAGCAACTTAAGGGGAAGCACTGAAGCTTTCTTT. It specifies CASNLRGSTEAFF.